This T cell receptor beta chain was recorded in a study of tissue T cells after allogeneic stem cell transplantation. Regarding the study as a whole: Limitations included a small, clinically heterogeneous cohort and limited sampling depth. Anatomically similar tissues had similar TCR repertoires within each patient. Blood and spleen captured only part of the tissue TCR repertoire.

The CDR3 spans 14 residues. Germline loops: CDR1 SNHLY, CDR2 FYNGKV (reference sequence). Trimming removed 5 bases from V and 3 bases from J, with 11 bases in between. The assay was immunoSEQ multiplex PCR, and TCRdb's table has in-frame clones only and misses some. The sample lists under 8,000 clones, less than 60% occurring once. The time point: mouse harvest day 7 after allogeneic transplant. The graft held 10^6 splenic CD5+ T cells and 10^7 T-cell-depleted bone marrow cells. This mouse GVHD model was MHC-mismatched B6 to BALB/c, profiled day 7 or 14. About this clone: The antigen is undetermined. The germline and genes are mouse ones. The read ends 1 residue early relative to the CDR3; the germline J gene fills the gap.

The TCR comes from a female BALB/c mouse given C57BL/6 T cells with graft-versus-host disease after an allogeneic hematopoietic cell transplant. The gene calls are TRBV3 and TRBJ1-5; TRBD1 might be the D (6 bases). The specimen was gut tissue. This CDR3 is CASSPQGCNQAPLF. The CDR3 bases that were read are TGTGCCAGCAGCCCCCAGGGGTGCAACCAGGCTCCGCTT.